The 18 T cell receptor beta chains reported below all come from one sample, sequenced in a study of blood T cell repertoires in COVID-19. The repertoire was sequenced with immunoSEQ multiplex PCR; TCRdb's copy has only in-frame clones and lacks some. The sample lists 35,000 to 45,000 clones; approximately 90% were seen once. The sample was peripheral blood. Receptors were obtained from a man between 65 and 79 years old with active COVID-19.

The chain recombines TRBV5-4 with TRBJ2-3, with a weak D call TRBD2 (6 bases). The ends were cut back, 4 bases at V and 2 bases at J, with 14 bases in the middle. Germline V gene sequence: CDR1 SGHNT, CDR2 YYREEE (reference sequence). The CDR3 sequence is 15 residues long. For the CDR3, the DNA is TGTGCCAGCAGCCCTCAGCGGGTCCTCACAGATACGCAGTATTTT. It translates to CASSPQRVLTDTQYF. Together with reference TRBV5-4 and TRBJ2-3, the CDR3 gives the full variable domain: ETGVTQSPTHLIKTRGQQVTLRCSSQSGHNTVSWYQQALGQGPQFIFQYYREEENGRGNFPPRFSGLQFPNYSSELNVNALELDDSALYLCASSPQRVLTDTQYFGPGTRLTVL.

V usage is TRBV6-1 and J usage is TRBJ2-3; D perhaps matches TRBD2 (6 bases). The germline V gene encodes CDR1 MNHNS and CDR2 SASEGT. The CDR3 is 15 residues long. V lost 2 bases and J lost 5, with 14 bases in between. The CDR3: CASSELRGGRDTQYF. As DNA, the CDR3 is TGTGCCAGCAGTGAATTAAGGGGAGGTAGAGATACGCAGTATTTT.

This chain connects TRBV11-2 to TRBJ1-6; 10 nucleotides agree with TRBD1. Losses at the gene ends were 7 bases for V and 7 bases for J; bases not matched to a gene: 1. The CDR3 is 13 residues long. CDR1 SGHAT and CDR2 FQNNGV come from the germline V gene. The CDR3 region has the DNA TGTGCCAGCATGGGACAGGGGAATTCACCCCTCCACTTT. Amino acids: CASMGQGNSPLHF.

The chain has TRBV5-1 and TRBJ1-4; perhaps TRBD1 as D (5 bases). CDR1 and CDR2 from the germline V gene are SGHRS and YFSETQ. This CDR3 region has 15 residues. Trimming removed 1 base at V and 0 bases at J, with 7 bases between. The CDR3 coding sequence is TGCGCCAGCAGCTTGAGGGGATCAACTAATGAAAAACTGTTTTTT. This codes for CASSLRGSTNEKLFF. Full variable domain (rest looked up from reference TRBV5-1 and TRBJ1-4): KAGVTQTPRYLIKTRGQQVTLSCSPISGHRSVSWYQQTPGQGLQFLFEYFSETQRNKGNFPGRFSGRQFSNSRSEMNVSTLELGDSALYLCASSLRGSTNEKLFFGSGTQLSVL.

This chain joins TRBV6-2 or TRBV6-3 and TRBJ2-5; 7 bases map to TRBD1. Germline CDR1 is MNHEY and CDR2 is SVGEGT. V shed 5 bases and J 5 bases; nucleotides not matched to a gene: 2. The length of the CDR3 is 12 residues. The CDR3: CASSTQGETQYF. The DNA for the CDR3 is TGTGCCAGCAGTACACAGGGGGAGACCCAGTACTTC.

The V and J genes are TRBV7-3 and TRBJ2-1; D is possibly TRBD1 (5 bases). The CDR3 contains 15 residues. Germline lookup yields CDR1 SGHTA and CDR2 FQGTGA. V lost 3 bases to trimming and J lost 6 bases, with 15 bases between them. CDR3 bases: TGTGCCAGCAGCTTCCGACAGACCTTATCCAATGAGCAGTTCTTC. Translating it yields CASSFRQTLSNEQFF.

V gene TRBV11-2 combines with J gene TRBJ2-5, with a tentative D call TRBD1 (6 bases). Germline V gene data show CDR1 as SGHAT and CDR2 as FQNNGV. The CDR3 length is 16 residues. Trimming removed 6 bases at V and 8 bases at J, with 25 bases between. The CDR3 region has the DNA TGTGCCAGCAGGGATCCTTTCCGGGACAACCCCAGAACCCAGTACTTC. Translating it yields CASRDPFRDNPRTQYF.

V usage is TRBV6-5 and J usage is TRBJ2-7; 7 nucleotides agree with TRBD2. V was pared by 6 bases and J by 0 bases, with 8 bases of the junction left unmatched. Germline lookup yields CDR1 MNHEY and CDR2 SVGAGI. This CDR3 region has 15 residues. Here the CDR3 DNA reads TGTGCCAGCAGCCCCCAAGCGGGACGCTCCTACGAGCAGTACTTC. It translates to CASSPQAGRSYEQYF.

The gene calls are TRBV9 and TRBJ1-3; D unclear. The CDR3 contains 15 residues. CDR1 SGDLS and CDR2 YYNGEE come from the germline V gene. V was trimmed by 2 bases and J by 4 bases, leaving 13 bases between them. The CDR3 bases are TGTGCCAGCAGCGTTAGGCCCGGAGGAGGAAACACCATATATTTT. It encodes CASSVRPGGGNTIYF.

The chain is built from TRBV7-6 and TRBJ1-3; D gene ambiguous. The germline V gene encodes CDR1 SGHVS and CDR2 FNYEAQ. The CDR3 loop spans 14 amino acids. Trimming stripped 3 bases from V and 4 bases from J, with 10 bases between. The CDR3 DNA reads TGTGCCAGCAGCTTGCGCTCGGAGGGAAACACCATATATTTT. Its translation is CASSLRSEGNTIYF.

The chain links TRBV7-3 to TRBJ1-2; no definite D call. CDR1 and CDR2 (germline): SGHTA, FQGTGA. CDR3 length equals 13 residues. The V gene lost 2 bases and the J gene lost 6 bases, with 10 bases spanning the gap. The CDR3 bases are TGTGCCAGCAGCTTACGGGGAGTAGATGGCTACACCTTC. Translated: CASSLRGVDGYTF.

V and J are TRBV4-3 and TRBJ2-7; the D gene is possibly TRBD2 (5 bases). V was clipped by 1 base and J by 2 bases, with 12 bases between them. CDR1 and CDR2 (germline): LGHNA, YSLEER. The CDR3 is made up of 15 amino acids. This chain's CDR3 is CASSQAPRGPYEQYF. Here the CDR3 DNA reads TGCGCCAGCAGCCAAGCCCCCCGGGGTCCCTACGAGCAGTACTTC.

The table lists this clone with a few counts. This chain joins TRBV5-1 and TRBJ2-7; possible D gene TRBD2, 6 bases. The CDR3 consists of 16 residues. The ends were cut back, 3 bases at V and 7 bases at J, with 23 bases in the middle. Germline CDR1 is SGHRS and CDR2 is YFSETQ. CDR3 DNA sequence: TGCGCCAGCAGCTCCTACCGGAGGGCGGGCGCTGGGGAGCAGTACTTC. Protein sequence: CASSSYRRAGAGEQYF. Using reference TRBV5-1 and TRBJ2-7 for the parts outside the CDR3, the full variable domain is KAGVTQTPRYLIKTRGQQVTLSCSPISGHRSVSWYQQTPGQGLQFLFEYFSETQRNKGNFPGRFSGRQFSNSRSEMNVSTLELGDSALYLCASSSYRRAGAGEQYFGPGTRLTVT.

This clone ranks as medium-sized (0.01 to 0.1%). V and J are TRBV4-3 and TRBJ2-7; 7 nucleotides match TRBD2. This CDR3 comprises 15 residues. The germline V gene encodes CDR1 LGHNA and CDR2 YSLEER. V lost 0 bases, J lost 4 bases, and 6 bases stayed unmatched. The CDR3 spells CASSQDLGLVYEQYF. The DNA for the CDR3 is TGCGCCAGCAGCCAAGACCTCGGACTAGTGTACGAGCAGTACTTC.

The chain couples TRBV7-2 to TRBJ1-6; no clear D gene. The ends were cut back, 1 base at V and 5 bases at J, with 6 bases in the middle. The CDR3 consists of 14 residues. The germline CDR1 and CDR2 sequences are SGHTA and FQGNSA. The CDR3 loop reads CASSLVQNNSPLHF. For the CDR3, the DNA is TGTGCCAGCAGCTTAGTTCAGAATAATTCACCCCTCCACTTT.

This sequence joins TRBV2 and TRBJ2-5, with D maybe TRBD1 (6 bases). CDR3 length equals 11 residues. V shed 9 bases and J shed 3 bases, with 8 bases lying between them. Germline V gene sequence: CDR1 SNHLY, CDR2 FYNNEI. The CDR3 loop reads CASNREETQYF. The CDR3 region has the DNA TGTGCCAGTAACAGGGAAGAGACCCAGTACTTC.

A remark on this clone: Additional DNA sequences in this sample encode the identical CDR3. This sequence joins TRBV18 and TRBJ2-5, with D unclear. With 2 bases removed from V and 4 bases from J, the gap between germline ends came to 8 bases. The CDR3 length is 13 residues. Germline CDR1 KGHSH, CDR2 LQKENI. The chain's CDR3 is CASSPGLGETQYF. For the CDR3, the DNA is TGTGCCAGCTCACCAGGGCTGGGAGAGACCCAGTACTTC.

The chain employs TRBV11-2 and TRBJ1-1; 8 bases match TRBD1. The trim removed 2 bases at V and 1 base at J, leaving 3 bases unmatched. This CDR3 comprises 15 residues. Germline V gene sequence: CDR1 SGHAT, CDR2 FQNNGV. The CDR3 loop reads CASSLFDRGNTEAFF. The CDR3 bases are TGTGCCAGCAGCTTATTCGACAGGGGGAACACTGAAGCTTTCTTT.